The sequence of this TCR beta chain was determined in a study of shared clonotypes between healthy human individuals. All donors were Caucasian adults living in Nashville, Tennessee. Notes on the study in general: Depth of sequencing was expected to influence donor clonotype sharing. When compared with the clonotypes that were shared by all four sorted-subset donors, the non-shared clonotypes turned out to have lower generation probabilities.

As for this clone: Antigen unknown.

Method: immunoSEQ multiplex PCR; TCRdb's copy keeps in-frame clones and lacks some. Among nearly 1 million clones listed, over 60% were seen once. CDR1 is MDHEN and CDR2 is SYDVKM in the germline V gene. With V trimmed by 9 bases and J by 2 bases, 10 bases remained unmatched. The CDR3 has 14 amino acids. The receptor's source is a man aged 18 to 35 in good health. Sequencing was performed on memory CD4+ T cells sorted from blood. Described subset: CD45RA-negative fraction. The chain couples TRBV28 to TRBJ2-7; TRBD2 agrees at 7 bases. CDR3 amino acids: CASFSPGLTYEQYF. The CDR3 region has the DNA TGTGCCAGTTTCTCCCCGGGACTAACCTACGAGCAGTACTTC.